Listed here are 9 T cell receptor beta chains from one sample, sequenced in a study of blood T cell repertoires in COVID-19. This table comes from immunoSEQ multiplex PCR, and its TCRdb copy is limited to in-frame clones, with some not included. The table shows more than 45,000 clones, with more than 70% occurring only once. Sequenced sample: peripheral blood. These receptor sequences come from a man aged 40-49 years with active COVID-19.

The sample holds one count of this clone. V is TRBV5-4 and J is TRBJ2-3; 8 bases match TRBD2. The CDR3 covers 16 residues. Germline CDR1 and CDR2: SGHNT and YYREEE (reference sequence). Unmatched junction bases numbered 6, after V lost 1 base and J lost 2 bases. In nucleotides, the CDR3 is TGTGCCAGCAGCTTGAAAACTAGCGGAACCACAGATACGCAGTATTTT. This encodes CASSLKTSGTTDTQYF.

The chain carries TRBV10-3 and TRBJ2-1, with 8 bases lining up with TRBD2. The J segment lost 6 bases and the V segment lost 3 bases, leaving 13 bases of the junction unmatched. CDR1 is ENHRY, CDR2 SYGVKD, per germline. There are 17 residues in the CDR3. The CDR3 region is CAISDPGLAGRINEQFF. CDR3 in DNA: TGTGCCATCAGTGACCCTGGACTAGCAGGTCGCATCAATGAGCAGTTCTTC.

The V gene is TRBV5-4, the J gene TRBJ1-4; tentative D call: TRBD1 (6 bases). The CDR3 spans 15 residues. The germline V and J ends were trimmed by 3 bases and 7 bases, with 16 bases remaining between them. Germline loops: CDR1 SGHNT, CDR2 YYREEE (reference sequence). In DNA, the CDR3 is TGTGCCAGCAGCTGGTCAGGGGACCACAGTGAAAAACTGTTTTTT. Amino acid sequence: CASSWSGDHSEKLFF.

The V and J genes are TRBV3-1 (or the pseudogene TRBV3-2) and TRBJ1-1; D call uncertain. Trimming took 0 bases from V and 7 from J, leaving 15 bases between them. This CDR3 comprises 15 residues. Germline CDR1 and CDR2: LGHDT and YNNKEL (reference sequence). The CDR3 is CASSQDRTYWREAFF. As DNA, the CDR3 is TGTGCCAGCAGCCAAGATCGGACTTACTGGCGTGAAGCTTTCTTT.

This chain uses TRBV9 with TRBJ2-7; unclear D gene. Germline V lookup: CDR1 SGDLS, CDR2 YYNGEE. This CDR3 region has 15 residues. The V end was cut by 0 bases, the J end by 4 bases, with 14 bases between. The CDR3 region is CASSVGSHSLYEQYF. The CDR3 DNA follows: TGTGCCAGCAGCGTAGGAAGCCACTCGTTGTACGAGCAGTACTTC.

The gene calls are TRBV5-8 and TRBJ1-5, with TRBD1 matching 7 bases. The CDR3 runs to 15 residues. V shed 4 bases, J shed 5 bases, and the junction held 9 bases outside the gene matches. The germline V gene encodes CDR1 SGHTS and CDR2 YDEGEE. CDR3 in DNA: TGTGCCAGCAGCCCTGTGAGAGGGGGCGATCAGCCCCAGCATTTT. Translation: CASSPVRGGDQPQHF.

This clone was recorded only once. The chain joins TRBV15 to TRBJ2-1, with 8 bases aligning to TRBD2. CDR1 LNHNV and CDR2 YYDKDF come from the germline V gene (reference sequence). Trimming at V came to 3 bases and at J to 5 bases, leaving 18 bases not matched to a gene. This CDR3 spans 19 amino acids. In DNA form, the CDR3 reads TGTGCCACCAGCAGTCGGATGGGGGGTGGTAGCGGGACTCACAATGAGCAGTTCTTC. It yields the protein CATSSRMGGGSGTHNEQFF.

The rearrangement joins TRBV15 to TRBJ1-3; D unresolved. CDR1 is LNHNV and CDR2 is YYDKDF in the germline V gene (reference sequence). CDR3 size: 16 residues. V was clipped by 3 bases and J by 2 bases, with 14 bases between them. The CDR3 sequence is CATSSLGQATGNTIYF. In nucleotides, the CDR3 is TGTGCCACCAGCAGCCTTGGGCAGGCTACTGGAAACACCATATATTTT.

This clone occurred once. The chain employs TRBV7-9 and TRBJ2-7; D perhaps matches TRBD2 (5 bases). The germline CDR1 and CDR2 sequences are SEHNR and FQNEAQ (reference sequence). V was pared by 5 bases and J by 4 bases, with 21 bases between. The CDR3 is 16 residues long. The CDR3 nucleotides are TGTGCCAGCAGCCCAGGAACCAGGCGGGTCGAATACGAGCAGTACTTC. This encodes CASSPGTRRVEYEQYF. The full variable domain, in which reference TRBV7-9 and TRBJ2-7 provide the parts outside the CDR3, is DTGVSQNPRHKITKRGQNVTFRCDPISEHNRLYWYRQTLGQGPEFLTYFQNEAQLEKSRLLSDRFSAERPKGSFSTLEIQRTEQGDSAMYLCASSPGTRRVEYEQYFGPGTRLTVT.